Below, 14 T cell receptor beta chains from the same sample are listed, as sequenced in a study of blood T cell repertoires in COVID-19. Measured with immunoSEQ multiplex PCR; TCRdb has only the in-frame clones, and not every one. The sample holds some 97,000 clones, about 86% seen once. Sequences were obtained from PBMCs or T cells enriched from blood (not recorded which). The receptors stem from a woman aged 45-59 years who had recovered from COVID-19.

For this clone: In the same sample, other DNA sequences code for this CDR3. The V call is TRBV5-1, the J call TRBJ1-1; D is uncertain. The CDR3 length is 13 residues. Germline V gives CDR1 SGHRS, CDR2 YFSETQ. Trimming stripped 0 bases from V and 0 bases from J, with 3 bases between. The CDR3 DNA is TGCGCCAGCAGCTTGGCTGTGAACACTGAAGCTTTCTTT. Its protein product is CASSLAVNTEAFF.

V and J are TRBV27 and TRBJ1-2; D is undetermined. V lost 2 bases, J lost 4 bases, and 11 bases lay in between. This CDR3 is built from 14 residues. Germline V gene sequence: CDR1 MNHEY, CDR2 SMNVEV (reference sequence). In nucleotides, the CDR3 is TGTGCCAGCAGTTTAAACCCACTAGTCTATGGCTACACCTTC. It encodes CASSLNPLVYGYTF.

The chain recombines TRBV29-1 with TRBJ1-1; TRBD1 aligns across 7 bases. The CDR3 totals 11 residues. Losses at the gene ends were 6 bases for V and 5 bases for J; bases not matched to a gene: 3. CDR1 SQVTM and CDR2 ANQGSEA come from the germline V gene. CDR3 nucleotide sequence: TGCAGCGTCCGCAGGGGGACTGAAGCTTTCTTT. It is translated as CSVRRGTEAFF.

This clone was seen a single time. This sequence joins TRBV9 and TRBJ1-3; D is perhaps TRBD1 (6 bases). The V end was cut by 4 bases, the J end by 6 bases, with 17 bases between. This CDR3 spans 15 amino acids. The germline V gene encodes CDR1 SGDLS and CDR2 YYNGEE. Here the CDR3 reads CASSQDLDRSNTIYF. The CDR3 nucleotides read TGTGCCAGCAGCCAAGACTTGGACAGATCAAACACCATATATTTT.

The rearrangement uses TRBV5-1 and TRBJ2-3, with TRBD2 matching 7 bases. V lost 4 bases and J lost 2; bases outside the gene matches: 7. The CDR3 is made up of 15 amino acids. Germline CDR1 SGHRS, CDR2 YFSETQ. The CDR3 reads CASSRSGVNTDTQYF. The CDR3, as DNA: TGCGCCAGCAGCCGCAGCGGGGTCAACACAGATACGCAGTATTTT.

The rearrangement joins TRBV12-3 or TRBV12-4 to TRBJ2-7; D unresolved. V lost 0 bases to trimming and J lost 2 bases, with 5 bases between them. The CDR3 extends over 13 amino acids. CDR3 amino acids: CASSLASPYEQYF. Written as DNA, the CDR3 is TGTGCCAGCAGTTTAGCTAGTCCCTACGAGCAGTACTTC.

The rearrangement links TRBV5-1 to TRBJ2-7, with 13 bases identical to TRBD2. The CDR3 is made up of 15 amino acids. Germline trimming cut 4 bases from V and 2 bases from J; bases unmatched to any gene: 3. CDR1 and CDR2 from the germline V gene are SGHRS and YFSETQ. For the CDR3, the DNA is TGCGCCAGCAGCATCGGGACTAGCGGGACCTACGAGCAGTACTTC. Translating it yields CASSIGTSGTYEQYF.

The chain combines TRBV15 with TRBJ2-3; TRBD2 agrees at 15 bases. CDR1 and CDR2 from the germline V gene are LNHNV and YYDKDF (reference sequence). The length of the CDR3 is 16 residues. The trim removed 3 bases at V and 3 bases at J, leaving 1 base unmatched. In DNA, the CDR3 is TGTGCCACCAGCAGGGGGACTAGCGGGAGGACAGATACGCAGTATTTT. It translates to CATSRGTSGRTDTQYF.

The J gene is TRBJ1-1, the V gene TRBV24-1, with 7 bases aligning to TRBD1. The CDR3 totals 14 residues. V lost 9 bases and J lost 4; bases outside the gene matches: 10. Germline-derived CDR1 and CDR2 are KGHDR and SFDVKD. Here the CDR3 DNA reads TGTGCCACCTACCCAGGGGGGTTTGGCACTGAAGCTTTCTTT. Translated, it gives CATYPGGFGTEAFF.

The chain is built from TRBV27 and TRBJ1-5; possible D gene TRBD1, 5 bases. The V end lost 6 bases, the J end lost 9 bases, and 15 bases lay between the germline ends. The CDR3 consists of 13 residues. Germline V gene data show CDR1 as MNHEY and CDR2 as SMNVEV (reference sequence). The CDR3 loop reads CASRAREDWPQHF. CDR3 in DNA: TGTGCCAGCAGGGCCAGGGAAGATTGGCCCCAGCATTTT.

This CDR3 is CASRFNPGKQFF. CDR3 DNA: TGTGCCAGCAGATTCAATCCGGGAAAGCAGTTCTTC. The genes are TRBV5-5 and TRBJ2-1, with D perhaps TRBD2 (5 bases). Germline CDR1 SGHKS, CDR2 YYEKEE (reference sequence). This CDR3 comprises 12 residues. Trimming cost V 5 bases and J 11 bases, with 14 bases left between them.

The V call is TRBV11-2, the J call TRBJ1-1, with unresolved D. The CDR3 spans 12 residues. Germline-derived CDR1 and CDR2 are SGHAT and FQNNGV. V gave up 0 bases and J gave up 10 bases, with 9 bases separating them. CDR3 region: CASSLDERAAFF. CDR3 sequence (DNA): TGTGCCAGCAGCTTAGATGAACGAGCAGCTTTCTTT.

The chain's CDR3 is CASSLVSVNYGYTF. Here the CDR3 DNA reads TGTGCCAGCAGCTTGGTTTCCGTAAACTATGGCTACACCTTC. The chain employs TRBV5-4 and TRBJ1-2; unclear D gene. Germline V CDR1 and CDR2: SGHNT, YYREEE (reference sequence). Trimming removed 0 bases from V and 2 bases from J, with 8 bases in between. This CDR3 is 14 amino acids long.

This chain connects TRBV19 to TRBJ2-2; 9 bases map to TRBD2. The germline gives CDR1 LNHDA, CDR2 SQIVND (reference sequence). Trimming cost V 6 bases and J 6 bases; bases outside gene matches: 17. The CDR3 covers 18 residues. In nucleotides, the CDR3 is TGTGCCAGTAGCCTTATCGGGGTAGCGGGGGTTTCAGCCGGGGAGCTGTTTTTT. This translates into CASSLIGVAGVSAGELFF. The full variable domain, with the rest looked up from reference TRBV19 and TRBJ2-2, is DGGITQSPKYLFRKEGQNVTLSCEQNLNHDAMYWYRQDPGQGLRLIYYSQIVNDFQKGDIAEGYSVSREKKESFPLTVTSAQKNPTAFYLCASSLIGVAGVSAGELFFGEGSRLTVL.